This T cell receptor (beta chain) derives from a study of CD8 T cells in ankylosing spondylitis. Libraries of TCR beta came from quantitative 5'-RACE with molecular barcodes. In TCRdb, the 5' RACE reads were re-called with MiXCR into one record per CDR3 protein. The sample lists over 600,000 distinct CDR3 sequences; under 20% were seen once. This clonotype was counted a few times. No antigen is known for it. CDR1 is DFQATT and CDR2 is SNEGSKA in the germline V gene (reference sequence). The length of the CDR3 is 13 residues. Losses at the gene ends were 3 bases for V and 6 bases for J; bases not matched to a gene: 4. General observations from the study: Seemingly distinctive of ankylosing spondylitis blood was a TCR beta motif formed by eight highly homologous variants. There were earlier reports of some motif variants in reactive arthritis synovial fluid and blood.

This TCR came from a male donor with ankylosing spondylitis. Source material: blood, either unsorted or a sorted T cell fraction (not recorded which). The V call is TRBV20-1, the J call TRBJ1-5; 8 bases agree with TRBD1. The CDR3 DNA reads as TGCAGTGCTAGCCTACAGGGGGTTCAGCCCCAGCATTTT. Protein sequence: CSASLQGVQPQHF.